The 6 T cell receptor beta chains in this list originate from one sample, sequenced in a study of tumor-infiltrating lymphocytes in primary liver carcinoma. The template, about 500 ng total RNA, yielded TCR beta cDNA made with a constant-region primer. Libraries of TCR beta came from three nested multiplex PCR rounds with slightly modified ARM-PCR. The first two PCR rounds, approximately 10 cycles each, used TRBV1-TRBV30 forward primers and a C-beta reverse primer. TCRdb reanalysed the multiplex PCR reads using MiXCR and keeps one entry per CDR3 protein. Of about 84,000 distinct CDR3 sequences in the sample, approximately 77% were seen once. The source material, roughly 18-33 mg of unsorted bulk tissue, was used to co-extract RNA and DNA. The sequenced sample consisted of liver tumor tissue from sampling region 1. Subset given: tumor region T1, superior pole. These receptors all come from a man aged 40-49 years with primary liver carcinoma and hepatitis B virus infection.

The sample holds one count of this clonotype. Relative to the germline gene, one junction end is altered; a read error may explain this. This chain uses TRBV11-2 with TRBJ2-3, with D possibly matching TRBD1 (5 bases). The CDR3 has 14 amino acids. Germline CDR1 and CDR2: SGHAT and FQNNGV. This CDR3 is CASILSRESDMQYF. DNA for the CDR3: TGTGCCAGCATCTTATCCAGGGAATCAGATATGCAGTATTTT. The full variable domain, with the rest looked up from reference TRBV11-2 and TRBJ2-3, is EAGVAQSPRYKIIEKRQSVAFWCNPISGHATLYWYQQILGQGPKLLIQFQNNGVVDDSQLPKDRFSAERLKGVDSTLKIQPAKLEDSAVYLCASILSRESDMQYFGPGTRLTVL.

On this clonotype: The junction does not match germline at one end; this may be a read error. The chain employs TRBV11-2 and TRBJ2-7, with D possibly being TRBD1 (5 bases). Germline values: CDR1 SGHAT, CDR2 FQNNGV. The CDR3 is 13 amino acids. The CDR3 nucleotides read TGCGCCAGCCCCAAAGGGGCACCCTACGAGCAGTACTTC. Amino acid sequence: CASPKGAPYEQYF.

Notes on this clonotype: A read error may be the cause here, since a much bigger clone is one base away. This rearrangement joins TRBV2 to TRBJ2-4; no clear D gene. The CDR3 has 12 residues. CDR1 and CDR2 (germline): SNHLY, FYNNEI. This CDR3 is CASNEWVDIQYF. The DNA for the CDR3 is TGTGCCAGCAATGAATGGGTGGACATTCAGTACTTC.

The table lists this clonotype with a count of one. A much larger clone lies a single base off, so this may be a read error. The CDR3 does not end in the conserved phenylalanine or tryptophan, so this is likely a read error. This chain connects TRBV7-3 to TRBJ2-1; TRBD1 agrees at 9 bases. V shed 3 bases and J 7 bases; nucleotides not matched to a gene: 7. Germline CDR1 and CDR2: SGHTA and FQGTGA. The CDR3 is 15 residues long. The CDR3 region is CASSLTGQGQNEQFV. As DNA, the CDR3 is TGTGCCAGCAGCTTGACCGGACAGGGGCAAAATGAGCAGTTCGTC.

The CDR3 protein is CASTSRQDALQLNEQFF. In nucleotides, the CDR3 is TGTGCCAGTACGTCCAGGCAGGATGCCCTACAGTTAAATGAGCAGTTCTTC. V usage is TRBV6-5 and J usage is TRBJ2-1; D unclear. This CDR3 contains 17 residues. Germline V CDR1 and CDR2: MNHEY, SVGAGI. The V and J ends lost 9 bases and 7 bases respectively, with 28 bases between them.

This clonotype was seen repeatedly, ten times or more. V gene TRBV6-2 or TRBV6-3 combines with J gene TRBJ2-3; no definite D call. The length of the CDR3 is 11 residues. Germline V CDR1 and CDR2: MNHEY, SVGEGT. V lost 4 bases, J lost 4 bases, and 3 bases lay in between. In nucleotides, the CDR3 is TGTGCCAGCAGTTTTCCAGATACGCAGTATTTT. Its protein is CASSFPDTQYF.